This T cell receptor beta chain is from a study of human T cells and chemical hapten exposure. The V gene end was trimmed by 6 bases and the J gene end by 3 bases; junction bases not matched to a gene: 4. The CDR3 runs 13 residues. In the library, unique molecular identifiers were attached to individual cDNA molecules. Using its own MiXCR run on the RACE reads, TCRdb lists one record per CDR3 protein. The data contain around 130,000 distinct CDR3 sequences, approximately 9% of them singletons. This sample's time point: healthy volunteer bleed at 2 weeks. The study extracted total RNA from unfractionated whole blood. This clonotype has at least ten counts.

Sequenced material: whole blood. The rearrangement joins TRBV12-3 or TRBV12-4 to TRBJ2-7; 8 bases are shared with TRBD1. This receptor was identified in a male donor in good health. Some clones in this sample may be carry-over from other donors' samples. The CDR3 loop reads CASSLGQGYEQYF. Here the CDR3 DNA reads TGTGCCAGCAGCCTTGGACAGGGCTACGAGCAGTACTTC.